Listed below are T cell receptor beta chains from one sample, sequenced in a study of cytomegalovirus exposure and HLA in healthy donors. Using immunoSEQ multiplex PCR, the repertoire was profiled, and TCRdb retains in-frame clones only, with some absent. Of 150,000 to 200,000 clones listed, almost 85% are singletons. The sample was PBMCs. All receptors derive from a woman in her fifties or sixties in good health and CMV-seronegative. Both conserved end residues are part of each CDR3. Each record gives: D gene, J gene, clone size, V gene, CDR3 protein, CDR3 DNA. The D gene is left open where the match is weak. A clone size is listed for some rows: how often the clone was seen (once, few, many), or a class if it is expanded.

D gene: TRBD1; J gene: TRBJ1-1; clone size: NA; V gene: TRBV19; CDR3 protein: CASSTNRGANTEAFF; CDR3 DNA: TGTGCCAGTAGTACCAACAGGGGGGCAAACACTGAAGCTTTCTTT
D gene: TRBD1; J gene: TRBJ1-3; clone size: NA; V gene: TRBV15; CDR3 protein: CATSPRTGSSGNTIYF; CDR3 DNA: TGTGCCACCAGCCCCCGGACAGGAAGCTCTGGAAACACCATATATTTT
D gene: NA; J gene: TRBJ2-1; clone size: NA; V gene: TRBV11-3; CDR3 protein: CASSLDRAQGLYNEQFF; CDR3 DNA: TGTGCCAGCAGCTTAGATCGGGCCCAGGGTCTCTACAATGAGCAGTTCTTC
D gene: TRBD2; J gene: TRBJ2-3; clone size: NA; V gene: TRBV9; CDR3 protein: CASSVAWSSGITDTQYF; CDR3 DNA: TGTGCCAGCAGCGTAGCGTGGTCCAGCGGGATCACAGATACGCAGTATTTT
D gene: NA; J gene: TRBJ1-5; clone size: NA; V gene: TRBV20-1; CDR3 protein: CSAIISAAQHF; CDR3 DNA: TGCAGTGCTATAATATCAGCGGCCCAGCATTTT
D gene: TRBD2; J gene: TRBJ2-1; clone size: NA; V gene: TRBV5-1; CDR3 protein: CASSGSRGTKVDGEQFF; CDR3 DNA: TGCGCCAGCAGCGGAAGTAGAGGGACTAAGGTGGACGGTGAGCAGTTCTTC
D gene: NA; J gene: TRBJ1-4; clone size: NA; V gene: TRBV9; CDR3 protein: CASSKEGIPNEKLFF; CDR3 DNA: TGTGCCAGCAGCAAAGAGGGTATACCTAATGAAAAACTGTTTTTT
D gene: TRBD1; J gene: TRBJ2-7; clone size: NA; V gene: TRBV19; CDR3 protein: CASSGTGVEQYF; CDR3 DNA: TGTGCCAGTAGCGGGACAGGGGTTGAGCAGTACTTC
D gene: NA; J gene: TRBJ2-7; clone size: NA; V gene: TRBV28; CDR3 protein: CASSGPEGWQYF; CDR3 DNA: TGTGCCAGCAGTGGGCCAGAAGGTTGGCAGTACTTC
D gene: NA; J gene: TRBJ1-4; clone size: few; V gene: TRBV7-2; CDR3 protein: CASRYKNEKLFF; CDR3 DNA: TGTGCCAGCAGATACAAAAATGAAAAACTGTTTTTT
D gene: NA; J gene: TRBJ2-1; clone size: NA; V gene: TRBV10-3; CDR3 protein: CAISGIGTHNEQFF; CDR3 DNA: TGTGCCATCAGTGGGATCGGGACACACAATGAGCAGTTCTTC
D gene: NA; J gene: TRBJ2-3; clone size: NA; V gene: TRBV28; CDR3 protein: CASSSRTERTDTQYF; CDR3 DNA: TGTGCCAGCAGTTCCCGAACAGAGCGCACAGATACGCAGTATTTT
D gene: TRBD1; J gene: TRBJ2-7; clone size: NA; V gene: TRBV11-1; CDR3 protein: CASSLGGQDYEQYF; CDR3 DNA: TGTGCCAGCAGCTTAGGGGGACAGGACTACGAGCAGTACTTC
D gene: NA; J gene: TRBJ2-3; clone size: NA; V gene: TRBV7-2; CDR3 protein: CASSLDSGKLTDTQYF; CDR3 DNA: TGTGCCAGCAGCTTAGATAGCGGCAAACTTACAGATACGCAGTATTTT
D gene: NA; J gene: TRBJ2-1; clone size: NA; V gene: TRBV7-2; CDR3 protein: CASSPQLGAGREQFF; CDR3 DNA: TGTGCCAGCAGCCCCCAACTGGGGGCCGGTCGTGAGCAGTTCTTC
D gene: NA; J gene: TRBJ2-1; clone size: few; V gene: TRBV7-7; CDR3 protein: CASSLNGNTYNEQFF; CDR3 DNA: TGTGCCAGCAGCTTAAACGGGAACACCTACAATGAGCAGTTCTTC
D gene: NA; J gene: TRBJ2-3; clone size: NA; V gene: TRBV7-9; CDR3 protein: CASSSSRQVSTDTQYF; CDR3 DNA: TGTGCCAGCAGCTCCTCAAGACAGGTTAGCACAGATACGCAGTATTTT
D gene: NA; J gene: TRBJ2-7; clone size: NA; V gene: TRBV27; CDR3 protein: CASSRGETSYEQYF; CDR3 DNA: TGTGCCAGCAGTCGCGGCGAGACCTCCTACGAGCAGTACTTC
D gene: TRBD1; J gene: TRBJ1-1; clone size: NA; V gene: TRBV27; CDR3 protein: CASSFYAGGGPNTEAFF; CDR3 DNA: TGTGCCAGCAGTTTTTACGCAGGGGGTGGGCCGAACACTGAAGCTTTCTTT
D gene: TRBD1; J gene: TRBJ1-5; clone size: NA; V gene: TRBV2; CDR3 protein: CASTGGPGGATGQPQHF; CDR3 DNA: TGTGCCAGCACCGGTGGTCCAGGGGGCGCAACCGGTCAGCCCCAGCATTTT
D gene: TRBD1; J gene: TRBJ2-5; clone size: NA; V gene: TRBV5-5; CDR3 protein: CASSLNTGGAETQYF; CDR3 DNA: TGTGCCAGCAGCTTGAACACAGGGGGCGCTGAGACCCAGTACTTC
D gene: NA; J gene: TRBJ2-7; clone size: NA; V gene: TRBV21-1; CDR3 protein: CASSKDGEREDRGYEQYF; CDR3 DNA: TGTGCCAGCAGCAAAGATGGAGAGCGGGAGGACAGAGGCTACGAGCAGTACTTC
D gene: NA; J gene: TRBJ2-5; clone size: NA; V gene: TRBV10-1; CDR3 protein: CASSEAGEETQYF; CDR3 DNA: TGCGCCAGCAGTGAGGCGGGCGAAGAGACCCAGTACTTC
D gene: NA; J gene: TRBJ2-7; clone size: NA; V gene: TRBV7-6; CDR3 protein: CASSLVPQGASYEQYF; CDR3 DNA: TGTGCCAGCAGCTTAGTTCCACAGGGTGCCTCCTACGAGCAGTACTTC
D gene: TRBD1; J gene: TRBJ1-3; clone size: NA; V gene: TRBV28; CDR3 protein: CASLGAGGSGNTIYF; CDR3 DNA: TGTGCCAGTCTGGGGGCAGGGGGCTCTGGAAACACCATATATTTT
D gene: NA; J gene: TRBJ1-4; clone size: NA; V gene: TRBV4-1; CDR3 protein: CASSQDRNDEKLFF; CDR3 DNA: TGCGCCAGCAGCCAAGATAGAAATGATGAAAAACTGTTTTTT
D gene: NA; J gene: TRBJ1-2; clone size: NA; V gene: TRBV9; CDR3 protein: CASSLSGSTATTYGYTF; CDR3 DNA: TGTGCCAGCAGCCTAAGCGGGTCGACAGCTACAACCTATGGCTACACCTTC
D gene: NA; J gene: TRBJ2-7; clone size: NA; V gene: TRBV27; CDR3 protein: CASRLGQHYEQYF; CDR3 DNA: TGTGCCAGCAGGCTCGGACAGCACTACGAGCAGTACTTC
D gene: TRBD1; J gene: TRBJ2-2; clone size: NA; V gene: TRBV5-1; CDR3 protein: CASSLGDSRGELFF; CDR3 DNA: TGCGCCAGCAGCTTGGGGGACAGCCGCGGGGAGCTGTTTTTT
D gene: NA; J gene: TRBJ2-1; clone size: NA; V gene: TRBV4-1; CDR3 protein: CASRLGLSQGYNEQFF; CDR3 DNA: TGCGCCAGCAGACTTGGACTTTCCCAGGGGTACAATGAGCAGTTCTTC
D gene: TRBD2; J gene: TRBJ2-1; clone size: NA; V gene: TRBV4-1; CDR3 protein: CASSQGGRLGTSGRVLHNEQFF; CDR3 DNA: TGCGCCAGCAGCCAAGGGGGGAGGCTGGGGACTAGCGGGAGGGTTTTGCACAATGAGCAGTTCTTC
D gene: NA; J gene: TRBJ1-5; clone size: NA; V gene: TRBV6-1; CDR3 protein: CASSEGGGGQPQHF; CDR3 DNA: TGTGCCAGCAGTGAGGGAGGGGGTGGTCAGCCCCAGCATTTT
D gene: TRBD1; J gene: TRBJ2-7; clone size: NA; V gene: TRBV4-1; CDR3 protein: CASSQGGQGIYEQYF; CDR3 DNA: TGCGCCAGCAGCCAAGGGGGACAGGGGATTTACGAGCAGTACTTC
D gene: TRBD1; J gene: TRBJ1-2; clone size: NA; V gene: TRBV18; CDR3 protein: CASSPPDRGTYTF; CDR3 DNA: TGTGCCAGCTCACCACCGGACAGGGGCACATACACCTTC
D gene: TRBD1; J gene: TRBJ2-7; clone size: once; V gene: TRBV19; CDR3 protein: CASSRDSYEQYF; CDR3 DNA: TGTGCCAGTAGCCGGGACAGCTACGAGCAGTACTTC
D gene: NA; J gene: TRBJ2-3; clone size: NA; V gene: TRBV6-5; CDR3 protein: CASRRHLSDTQYF; CDR3 DNA: TGTGCCAGCAGAAGACACCTCTCAGATACGCAGTATTTT
D gene: TRBD1; J gene: TRBJ1-3; clone size: NA; V gene: TRBV4-1; CDR3 protein: CASSPARTGGNTIYF; CDR3 DNA: TGCGCCAGCAGCCCCGCACGGACAGGGGGCAACACCATATATTTT
D gene: NA; J gene: TRBJ2-2; clone size: NA; V gene: TRBV7-2; CDR3 protein: CASSLARSGFAGELFF; CDR3 DNA: TGTGCCAGCAGCTTAGCCAGATCGGGGTTCGCCGGGGAGCTGTTTTTT
D gene: NA; J gene: TRBJ2-7; clone size: NA; V gene: TRBV5-6; CDR3 protein: CASSPAVSYEQYF; CDR3 DNA: TGTGCCAGCAGCCCTGCTGTCTCCTACGAGCAGTACTTC
D gene: NA; J gene: TRBJ2-7; clone size: NA; V gene: TRBV28; CDR3 protein: CASRSGYTDEQYF; CDR3 DNA: TGTGCCAGCAGATCAGGGTACACGGACGAGCAGTACTTC
D gene: TRBD1; J gene: TRBJ2-7; clone size: NA; V gene: TRBV5-1; CDR3 protein: CASSQGTGVYEQYF; CDR3 DNA: TGCGCCAGCAGCCAAGGGACAGGGGTATACGAGCAGTACTTC
D gene: NA; J gene: TRBJ2-3; clone size: NA; V gene: TRBV2; CDR3 protein: CASVWGSADTQYF; CDR3 DNA: TGTGCCAGCGTCTGGGGCAGTGCAGATACGCAGTATTTT
D gene: NA; J gene: TRBJ2-1; clone size: NA; V gene: TRBV18; CDR3 protein: CASSLVTLVYNEQFF; CDR3 DNA: TGTGCCAGCTCCCTCGTAACCTTAGTCTACAATGAGCAGTTCTTC
D gene: TRBD1; J gene: TRBJ2-5; clone size: NA; V gene: TRBV29-1; CDR3 protein: CSCPSPGGLETQYF; CDR3 DNA: TGCAGCTGTCCAAGTCCAGGGGGTTTAGAGACCCAGTACTTC
D gene: NA; J gene: TRBJ1-3; clone size: NA; V gene: TRBV28; CDR3 protein: CASSWGGLVSGNTIYF; CDR3 DNA: TGTGCCAGCAGCTGGGGGGGTTTAGTATCTGGAAACACCATATATTTT
D gene: NA; J gene: TRBJ2-6; clone size: NA; V gene: TRBV5-4; CDR3 protein: CASSLERGFLSGANVLTF; CDR3 DNA: TGTGCCAGCAGCTTGGAACGGGGATTCCTGTCTGGGGCCAACGTCCTGACTTTC
D gene: TRBD2; J gene: TRBJ2-1; clone size: NA; V gene: TRBV9; CDR3 protein: CASSGGGLALRDEQFF; CDR3 DNA: TGTGCCAGCAGCGGGGGGGGACTAGCGTTAAGGGATGAGCAGTTCTTC
D gene: TRBD1; J gene: TRBJ1-2; clone size: NA; V gene: TRBV7-2; CDR3 protein: CASSRGQGLNYGYTF; CDR3 DNA: TGTGCCAGCAGCCGGGGACAGGGGCTCAACTATGGCTACACCTTC
D gene: NA; J gene: TRBJ2-1; clone size: NA; V gene: TRBV6-6; CDR3 protein: CASTKGEYEQFF; CDR3 DNA: TGTGCCAGCACAAAGGGGGAATATGAGCAGTTCTTC
D gene: NA; J gene: TRBJ1-1; clone size: NA; V gene: TRBV18; CDR3 protein: CASSPQKQNTEAFF; CDR3 DNA: TGTGCCAGCTCACCTCAAAAACAGAACACTGAAGCTTTCTTT
D gene: NA; J gene: TRBJ2-3; clone size: NA; V gene: TRBV5-1; CDR3 protein: CASSLGGQFSTDTQYF; CDR3 DNA: TGCGCCAGCAGCTTAGGTGGACAATTCAGCACAGATACGCAGTATTTT
D gene: NA; J gene: TRBJ2-5; clone size: NA; V gene: TRBV5-1; CDR3 protein: CASSFWGGASETQYF; CDR3 DNA: TGCGCCAGCAGCTTTTGGGGGGGGGCGTCAGAGACCCAGTACTTC
D gene: NA; J gene: TRBJ2-1; clone size: NA; V gene: TRBV27; CDR3 protein: CASSLASENEQFF; CDR3 DNA: TGTGCCAGCAGTTTGGCCAGCGAAAATGAGCAGTTCTTC
D gene: TRBD1; J gene: TRBJ1-2; clone size: NA; V gene: TRBV6-1; CDR3 protein: CASSEHGDRGLGYTF; CDR3 DNA: TGTGCCAGCAGTGAACATGGGGACAGGGGGCTTGGCTACACCTTC
D gene: NA; J gene: TRBJ2-7; clone size: NA; V gene: TRBV5-6; CDR3 protein: CASSLIGGRRNEQYF; CDR3 DNA: TGTGCCAGCAGCCTCATCGGGGGGCGCAGGAACGAGCAGTACTTC
D gene: NA; J gene: TRBJ1-2; clone size: NA; V gene: TRBV2; CDR3 protein: CASSGHALEGYTF; CDR3 DNA: TGTGCCAGCAGTGGGCATGCCTTGGAGGGCTACACCTTC
D gene: TRBD1; J gene: TRBJ2-3; clone size: NA; V gene: TRBV28; CDR3 protein: CASNSRGRTDTQYF; CDR3 DNA: TGTGCCAGCAACTCCAGGGGGCGAACAGATACGCAGTATTTT